Below are 20 T cell receptor beta chains sequenced from a single sample in a study of shared clonotypes between healthy human individuals (TCRdb year 2020). CD8 naive samples were obtained by positive selection for CCR7 among CD45RO-negative cells, yielding a CD45RA+CCR7+ population from which TemRA cells were excluded. Library generation was performed with the immunoSEQ multiplex PCR assay. This is the immuneACCESS table as TCRdb keeps it, with only in-frame sequences that have V and J called. A part of the clones is gone; compared with another copy, unresolved V genes explain less than half, and the rest is unexplained. A total of hundreds of thousands of clones appear in this sample, approximately 95% of them only once. Approximately 0.11% of the sample goes to the ten largest clones. The sequenced sample was naive CD8+ T cells sorted from blood. The meaning of the sample's cell subset or site label: CD45RA+CCR7+. Receptors were obtained from a woman in her 30s in good health.

The J gene is TRBJ2-3, the V gene TRBV4-1; tentatively, D is TRBD1 or TRBD2 (5 bases each). This CDR3 is built from 15 residues. Germline CDR1 reads MGHRA; CDR2 reads YSYEKL. The V end lost 8 bases, the J end lost 2 bases, and 17 bases lay between the germline ends. The CDR3: CASQGTPGHTDTQYF. The CDR3 coding sequence is TGCGCCAGCCAAGGGACCCCCGGTCACACAGATACGCAGTATTTT.

The chain carries TRBV28 and TRBJ1-5; D unclear. Per germline, CDR1 MDHEN and CDR2 SYDVKM. V lost 6 bases to trimming and J lost 3 bases, with 18 bases between them. This CDR3 is built from 16 residues. CDR3 DNA sequence: TGTGCCAGCAGCCTTGGACCAGAACGATACAATCAGCCCCAGCATTTT. This gives the protein CASSLGPERYNQPQHF.

The chain links TRBV6-4 to TRBJ2-1, with a tentative D call TRBD1 (6 bases). CDR3 size: 15 residues. Trimming stripped 10 bases from V and 4 bases from J, with 20 bases between. Germline CDR1 reads MRHNA; CDR2 reads SNTAGT. In DNA form, the CDR3 reads TGTGCCAACCTAGGCGGACAGAACTATTACAATGAGCAGTTCTTC. Its translation is CANLGGQNYYNEQFF.

V usage is TRBV29-1 and J usage is TRBJ1-2; D might be TRBD1 (5 bases). Trimming removed 6 bases at V and 5 bases at J, with 16 bases between. The germline gives CDR1 SQVTM, CDR2 ANQGSEA. This CDR3 has 13 amino acids. CDR3 residues: CSVTHRTLYGYTF. In DNA form, the CDR3 reads TGCAGCGTCACCCATCGGACACTGTATGGCTACACCTTC.

Notes on this clone: Other DNA sequences in the same sample also yield this CDR3. The genes are TRBV27 and TRBJ2-7; possibly TRBD1 for D (6 bases). V lost 6 bases to trimming and J lost 2 bases, with 11 bases between them. This CDR3 contains 13 residues. The germline V gene has CDR1 MNHEY and CDR2 SMNVEV (reference sequence). DNA of the CDR3: TGTGCCAGCAGCCCGGGACAAGCCTACGAGCAGTACTTC. Its protein product is CASSPGQAYEQYF.

This chain uses TRBV7-2 with TRBJ2-4, with D perhaps TRBD1 or TRBD2 (5 bases each). This CDR3 spans 14 amino acids. V gave up 4 bases and J gave up 4 bases, with 11 bases separating them. In germline, CDR1 is SGHTA, CDR2 FQGNSA. The DNA for the CDR3 is TGTGCCAGCAGCTCGAGGGGCCTTAAAAACATTCAGTACTTC. Its translation is CASSSRGLKNIQYF.

The V gene is TRBV28, the J gene TRBJ2-5; D unresolved. The J call may be incorrect, as the DNA end agrees better with TRBJ2-7. This CDR3 spans 12 amino acids. Germline CDR1 reads MDHEN; CDR2 reads SYDVKM. The CDR3 spells CASSYTDYEQYF. The CDR3 coding sequence is TGTGCCAGCAGTTACACTGACTACGAGCAGTACTTC.

The rearrangement uses TRBV2 and TRBJ2-5; 10 nucleotides match TRBD2. V trimming: 5 bases; J trimming: 5 bases; junction bases outside the gene matches: 11. Germline lookup yields CDR1 SNHLY and CDR2 FYNNEI. CDR3 length: 16 residues. As DNA, the CDR3 is TGTGCCAGCAGTCCCCGGGAAAGCGGGAGGGTGGAGACCCAGTACTTC. It yields the protein CASSPRESGRVETQYF.

J is TRBJ2-3 and V is TRBV2, with 10 nucleotides matching TRBD2. The CDR3 covers 15 residues. Germline CDR1 reads SNHLY; CDR2 reads FYNNEI. Germline trimming cut 6 bases from V and 5 bases from J; bases unmatched to any gene: 8. CDR3 nucleotide sequence: TGTGCCAGCAGGAAAGCGGGAGGGGTTAAAGATACGCAGTATTTT. Translated: CASRKAGGVKDTQYF.

This chain uses TRBV29-1 with TRBJ2-1; 8 bases map to TRBD1. The CDR3 totals 15 residues. The trim removed 7 bases at V and 2 bases at J, leaving 10 bases unmatched. Germline CDR1 SQVTM, CDR2 ANQGSEA. The DNA for the CDR3 is TGCAGCGCAGGGGGCGCGGGACTCCCCTACAATGAGCAGTTCTTC. It translates to CSAGGAGLPYNEQFF.

The chain joins TRBV11-2 to TRBJ1-1; the match to TRBD1 covers 7 bases. The CDR3 sequence is 15 residues long. V gave up 1 base and J gave up 2 bases; unmatched junction bases: 4. Germline V lookup: CDR1 SGHAT, CDR2 FQNNGV. The CDR3 is CASSLVGTDNTEAFF. The DNA for the CDR3 is TGTGCCAGCAGCTTAGTGGGGACAGACAACACTGAAGCTTTCTTT. Full variable domain (outside the CDR3, taken from reference TRBV11-2 and TRBJ1-1): EAGVAQSPRYKIIEKRQSVAFWCNPISGHATLYWYQQILGQGPKLLIQFQNNGVVDDSQLPKDRFSAERLKGVDSTLKIQPAKLEDSAVYLCASSLVGTDNTEAFFGQGTRLTVV.

V and J are TRBV27 and TRBJ2-1, with 8 bases that match TRBD2. V lost 10 bases to trimming and J lost 5 bases; unmatched junction nucleotides: 4. Germline V gene lookup returns CDR1 MNHEY and CDR2 SMNVEV (reference sequence). The CDR3 runs 12 residues. The CDR3 is CATAGLDNEQFF. The CDR3 bases are TGTGCCACCGCGGGACTAGACAATGAGCAGTTCTTC.

This clone was detected only a few times. Other DNA sequences in this specimen translate into the identical CDR3. J is TRBJ2-7 and V is TRBV27; D gene uncertain. This CDR3 has 10 amino acids. With 8 bases removed from V and 3 bases from J, the gap between germline ends came to 5 bases. Germline V gene lookup returns CDR1 MNHEY and CDR2 SMNVEV (reference sequence). This chain's CDR3 is CASGLYEQYF. The DNA for the CDR3 is TGTGCCAGCGGTCTCTACGAGCAGTACTTC.

This rearrangement joins TRBV11-2 to TRBJ2-2; 9 nucleotides line up with TRBD2. J lost 4 bases, V lost 0 bases, and 9 bases had no gene match. Germline V CDR1 and CDR2: SGHAT, FQNNGV. The CDR3 is made up of 18 amino acids. CDR3 coding DNA: TGTGCCAGCAGCTTAGATGGGGGTCTAGCGGGGCGCACCGGGGAGCTGTTTTTT. This codes for CASSLDGGLAGRTGELFF.

This clone was seen once. CDR3 in amino acids: CASSGLAGVYEQFF. DNA for the CDR3: TGTGCCAGCTCCGGACTAGCGGGAGTCTATGAGCAGTTCTTC. This rearrangement joins TRBV14 to TRBJ2-1, with 13 bases aligning to TRBD2. The CDR3 length is 14 residues. Germline V gene lookup returns CDR1 SGHDN and CDR2 FVKESK. V dropped 8 bases and J dropped 8; count of bases not matched to a gene: 6.

V is TRBV27 and J is TRBJ2-5; D is uncertain. The CDR3 sequence is 10 residues long. In germline, CDR1 is MNHEY, CDR2 SMNVEV (reference sequence). Deletions cut 3 bases from V and 5 bases from J, with 1 base between. CDR3 in DNA: TGTGCCAGCAGTTTTGAGACCCAGTACTTC. It translates to CASSFETQYF.

The rearrangement links TRBV7-7 to TRBJ2-7, with D perhaps being TRBD1 or TRBD2 (5 bases each). Per the germline V gene, CDR1 is SSHAT and CDR2 is FNYEAQ (reference sequence). The CDR3 consists of 13 residues. Deletions cut 0 bases from V and 3 bases from J, with 6 bases between. The CDR3 loop reads CASSLAGDYEQYF. The DNA of the CDR3 is TGTGCCAGCAGCTTAGCGGGGGACTACGAGCAGTACTTC.

The chain links TRBV9 to TRBJ1-2; perhaps TRBD1 as D (6 bases). The CDR3 is 16 residues long. Between the trimmed V and J ends, which lost 0 bases and 0 bases, there was a span of 12 bases. Germline V gene sequence: CDR1 SGDLS, CDR2 YYNGEE. CDR3 nucleotides: TGTGCCAGCAGCGTAGAGGACAGAAAAGCTAACTATGGCTACACCTTC. Translated, it gives CASSVEDRKANYGYTF. Filled out from reference TRBV9 and TRBJ1-2, the complete variable domain reads DSGVTQTPKHLITATGQRVTLRCSPRSGDLSVYWYQQSLDQGLQFLIQYYNGEERAKGNILERFSAQQFPDLHSELNLSSLELGDSALYFCASSVEDRKANYGYTFGSGTRLTVV.

The V gene is TRBV4-1, the J gene TRBJ2-7, with D perhaps assigned TRBD1 or TRBD2 (5 bases each). CDR1 is MGHRA, CDR2 YSYEKL, per germline. Trimming cost V 1 base and J 0 bases, with 10 bases left between them. CDR3 length equals 15 residues. The CDR3 loop is CASSQATGHSYEQYF. CDR3 sequence (DNA): TGCGCCAGCAGCCAAGCTACGGGGCACTCCTACGAGCAGTACTTC.

V usage is TRBV11-3 and J usage is TRBJ2-2, with D tentatively TRBD2 (5 bases). Germline CDR1 and CDR2: SGHNT and YENEEA. The CDR3 totals 17 residues. V gave up 0 bases and J gave up 6 bases, with 17 bases separating them. CDR3 sequence (DNA): TGTGCCAGCAGCTTAGATGGCCCCTCAACTAGACCCGGGGAGCTGTTTTTT. Translated: CASSLDGPSTRPGELFF.